The 2 T cell receptor beta chains below were found in one sample sequenced in a study of blood T cells in healthy people across ages. The use of a sample-barcoded 5' primer and a J-beta primer mix characterized a second PCR of roughly 6 to 12 cycles. TCRdb reprocessed the 5' RACE reads via MiXCR and lists one record per CDR3 protein. The sample includes roughly 1.5 million distinct CDR3 sequences, 42% of them seen just once. The sequencing sample was made of blood. These receptors came from a woman in her late teens or twenties in good health.

This clonotype was observed a few times. The gene calls are TRBV9 and TRBJ2-1; no reliable D call. Germline loops: CDR1 SGDLS, CDR2 YYNGEE. The CDR3 is made up of 16 amino acids. V was trimmed by 0 bases and J by 3 bases, leaving 13 bases between them. The chain's CDR3 is CASSVDWAPYYNEQFF. As DNA, the CDR3 is TGTGCCAGCAGCGTAGACTGGGCTCCCTACTACAATGAGCAGTTCTTC.

A note on this clonotype: The germline gene is not matched at one end of the junction; a read error may be the cause. This rearrangement joins TRBV29-1 to TRBJ2-5, with 7 positions matching TRBD2. This CDR3 region has 14 residues. Germline V gene lookup returns CDR1 SQVTM and CDR2 ANQGSEA. The CDR3 here is CGVVGPLGGNEQYF. DNA of the CDR3: TGCGGCGTCGTGGGCCCTCTGGGGGGGAATGAGCAGTACTTC.